Given below is one T cell receptor beta chain in context. Its binding antigen is unknown. No base quality values were provided; no much bigger clone lies one nucleotide off. Samples from volunteer blood donors who had recovered from COVID-19 were contributed by a second Seattle source. Collaborating institutions collected whole blood in K2EDTA tubes following their own protocols. Collaborator samples were shipped for TCRbeta analysis as frozen whole blood, isolated PBMCs, or DNA extracted from either sample type. TCRbeta CDR3 regions were amplified from genomic DNA by means of the immunoSEQ Assay, a bias-controlled multiplex PCR. As for the original processing: The number of nucleated cells in each sample was estimated from the amplification of reference gene primers within the assay. To quantify the absolute abundance of each unique TCRbeta CDR3 rearrangement, sequence reads were collapsed and filtered. For each sample, productive Simpson clonality was calculated as the square root of Simpson's diversity index across productive rearrangements. TCRdb took this table from immuneACCESS and kept in-frame rearrangements with V and J called. Such tables lack part of the clones; where checked against another copy, unresolved V genes explain under half of the gap, and the rest is unexplained. V and J calls and clone size are given by that table; D and trimming were obtained from the DNA. For this sample the table gives 180,000 or so clones, of which approximately 86% were detected only once. The ten most abundant clones make up about 1.2% of the sample.

The data stem from a study of blood T cell repertoires in COVID-19 (dated by TCRdb to 2019 to 2021). Regarding the study in general: Samples covering the acute and convalescent phases of COVID-19 were provided by collaborators in the United States, Italy and Spain. Where available, HLA class I and class II types were obtained from metadata supplied by the sample provider rather than from assay-based typing. The prospective study material was composed of cDNA or gDNA derived from T cells, B-cell-depleted T cells, or PBMCs. Subjects who had been exposed to COVID-19, were actively infected with it, or had recovered from it provided the deeply sampled blood TCRbeta repertoires that made up the dataset. The samples were drawn from two sources: the first 160 participants of the ongoing ImmuneRACE study, and over 1,000 subjects contributed by 6 global collaborators. Nearly every sample came with metadata listing a de-identified subject ID, COVID-19 status, age in years and sex. A freely available public database, intended as a resource for researchers studying the immune response to SARS-CoV-2, is where the repertoires were released.

Paper-wide results and their limitations: The quantity of clinical and demographic metadata differed by source and by participant and was supplied without curation.

V lost 4 bases and J lost 3 bases, and the count of bases not matched to a germline gene is 7. The CDR1 and CDR2 encoded by the germline V gene are SGHRS and YFSETQ. From cysteine to phenylalanine, the CDR3 is 14 amino acids long. Only the CDR3 region is kept as DNA, spanning 42 bases read in frame from base 1. The source material was peripheral blood. Rearrangement joined TRBV5-1 to TRBJ2-7, and TRBD1 aligns with 7 junction nucleotides. The clonotype was recovered from a man in his sixties who had recovered from COVID-19. The nucleotide sequence is TGCGCCAGCAGCGTCGGGACAGTAGTCTACGAGCAGTACTTC. This encodes CASSVGTVVYEQYF.